These 26 T cell receptor beta chains originate from one sample sequenced in a study of early T cells in non-severe SARS-CoV-2 infection. Each CDR3 protein is one row after TCRdb ran MiXCR on the 5' RACE reads. The sample yields 25,000 to 30,000 distinct CDR3 sequences, 3.5% to 5% seen once. The sample consisted of whole blood. These receptors were obtained from an adult who was a healthcare worker with PCR-confirmed SARS-CoV-2 infection or an uninfected control (not recorded which).

This clonotype was counted at least ten times. The chain combines TRBV10-1 with TRBJ2-2, with 8 bases lining up with TRBD2. Germline V lookup: CDR1 WNHNN, CDR2 SYGVQD (reference sequence). CDR3 length: 16 amino acids. Losses at the gene ends were 4 bases for V and 1 base for J; bases not matched to a gene: 5. In nucleotides, the CDR3 is TGCGCCAGCAGTGGTAGCGGGACCCAGAACACCGGGGAGCTGTTTTTT. Translation: CASSGSGTQNTGELFF.

This clonotype has ten or more counts. V is TRBV20-1 and J is TRBJ1-5, with D possibly being TRBD1 (5 bases). The CDR3 sequence is 15 residues long. Germline V gene lookup returns CDR1 DFQATT and CDR2 SNEGSKA (reference sequence). V lost 2 bases and J lost 0, with 11 bases in between. CDR3 in amino acids: CSARIGTVSNQPQHF. Here the CDR3 DNA reads TGCAGTGCTAGAATCGGGACGGTTAGCAATCAGCCCCAGCATTTT.

The rearrangement joins TRBV6-5 to TRBJ1-6; 8 bases line up with TRBD1. J gave up 8 bases and V 7 bases, and 4 bases lay outside the gene matches. This CDR3 contains 13 residues. Germline CDR1 is MNHEY and CDR2 is SVGAGI. The CDR3 loop is CASTETGDSPLHF. As DNA, the CDR3 is TGTGCCAGCACCGAGACAGGGGATTCACCCCTCCACTTT.

This clonotype has a count of ten or more. This chain joins TRBV4-3 and TRBJ1-1; tentative D call: TRBD1 (5 bases). Germline lookup yields CDR1 LGHNA and CDR2 YSLEER. V was clipped by 1 base and J by 0 bases, with 6 bases between them. The CDR3 is made up of 14 amino acids. CDR3 protein: CASSQVGVNTEAFF. Written as DNA, the CDR3 is TGCGCCAGCAGCCAAGTGGGGGTGAACACTGAAGCTTTCTTT.

Ten or more counts support this clonotype. Written as DNA, the CDR3 is TGTGCTAGTGGTCCGGAGGGACAGGCGACTTACAATGAGCAGTTCTTC. Translated, it gives CASGPEGQATYNEQFF. V and J are TRBV12-5 and TRBJ2-1; 8 bases fit TRBD1. Germline lookup yields CDR1 LGHNT and CDR2 FRNRAP. V lost 5 bases, J lost 4 bases, and 10 bases stayed unmatched. The CDR3 has 16 amino acids.

A remark on this clonotype: The junction and the germline gene differ at one end; a read error may be behind it. The genes are TRBV28 and TRBJ1-3, with 7 bases that match TRBD1. The CDR3 has 16 residues. Germline loops: CDR1 MDHEN, CDR2 SYDVKM. The chain's CDR3 is CASSTGQTTSENTIYF. CDR3 sequence (DNA): TGTGCCAGCAGTACGGGACAGACAACCTCTGAAAACACCATATATTTT.

In its sample, this clonotype was seen many times. The genes are TRBV3-1 and TRBJ2-6; D unclear. The CDR3 runs 14 residues. Germline V gives CDR1 LGHDT, CDR2 YNNKEL (reference sequence). With 2 bases removed from V and 2 bases from J, the gap between germline ends came to 4 bases. The CDR3 DNA follows: TGTGCCAGCAGCCAACAGACTGGGGCCAACGTCCTGACTTTC. Its protein product is CASSQQTGANVLTF. Combining the CDR3 with reference TRBV3-1 and TRBJ2-6 gives the whole variable domain DTAVSQTPKYLVTQMGNDKSIKCEQNLGHDTMYWYKQDSKKFLKIMFSYNNKELIINETVPNRFSPKSPDKAHLNLHINSLELGDSAVYFCASSQQTGANVLTFGAGSRLTVL.

J is TRBJ2-7 and V is TRBV20-1; D gene unclear. Trimming took off 4 bases at V and 0 bases at J, with 7 bases between the two ends. The germline CDR1 and CDR2 sequences are DFQATT and SNEGSKA (reference sequence). The CDR3 is made up of 12 amino acids. The CDR3 loop reads CSATESSYEQYF. The CDR3 region has the DNA TGCAGTGCTACGGAATCCTCCTACGAGCAGTACTTC.

This clonotype was seen at least ten times. The V call is TRBV7-8, the J call TRBJ2-1; D ambiguous. V was pared by 7 bases and J by 2 bases, with 18 bases between. Germline V CDR1 and CDR2: SGHVS, FQNEAQ. This CDR3 has 16 amino acids. DNA of the CDR3: TGTGCCAGCACCCTCCCGGCCCGATTACCCTACAATGAGCAGTTCTTC. This translates into CASTLPARLPYNEQFF.

This clonotype was detected many times. The chain couples TRBV7-9 to TRBJ1-1; D gene uncertain. Germline assignment: CDR1 SEHNR and CDR2 FQNEAQ (reference sequence). The CDR3 consists of 13 residues. Trimming shortened V by 0 bases and J by 1 base, and 3 bases separated the two germline ends. The CDR3 spells CASSLAGNTEAFF. Here the CDR3 DNA reads TGTGCCAGCAGCTTAGCGGGGAACACTGAAGCTTTCTTT.

This clonotype was seen only a few times. The gene calls are TRBV10-3 and TRBJ2-7; TRBD1 aligns across 8 bases. J gave up 1 base and V 8 bases, and 1 base lay outside the gene matches. The CDR3 is 12 residues long. Germline assignment: CDR1 ENHRY and CDR2 SYGVKD. This CDR3 is CAIRDRSYEQYF. In nucleotides, the CDR3 is TGTGCCATCCGGGACAGGTCCTACGAGCAGTACTTC.

V gene TRBV24-1 combines with J gene TRBJ2-1; 9 nucleotides match TRBD1. The J segment lost 6 bases and the V segment lost 5 bases, leaving 7 bases of the junction unmatched. The CDR3 sequence is 15 residues long. CDR1 and CDR2 from the germline V gene are KGHDR and SFDVKD. Here the CDR3 DNA reads TGTGCCACCAGTGGCTGGACAGGGGTTAGCAATGAGCAGTTCTTC. It translates to CATSGWTGVSNEQFF.

This clonotype was counted at least ten times. The chain is built from TRBV29-1 and TRBJ2-4; a possible D gene is TRBD1 (5 bases). The CDR3 runs 12 residues. V was cut by 1 base and J by 5 bases, with 6 bases left in between. CDR1 SQVTM and CDR2 ANQGSEA come from the germline V gene. The CDR3 spells CSVEGRENIQYF. The CDR3, as DNA: TGCAGCGTTGAAGGCAGGGAAAACATTCAGTACTTC.

This clonotype was counted at least ten times. V gene TRBV4-3 combines with J gene TRBJ2-2; TRBD1 might be the D (6 bases). CDR3 length: 15 residues. CDR1 LGHNA and CDR2 YSLEER come from the germline V gene. Trimming pared 5 bases from V and 6 bases from J, leaving 16 bases between. Here the CDR3 DNA reads TGCGCCAGCAGCGCTGCAGGGGCTCTGGCCGGGGAGCTGTTTTTT. Amino acid sequence: CASSAAGALAGELFF.

This clonotype showed up many times. The chain combines TRBV12-3 or TRBV12-4 with TRBJ1-1; D call uncertain. The CDR3 consists of 12 residues. The V and J ends lost 0 bases and 2 bases respectively, with 1 base between them. The CDR3 loop reads CASSLANTEAFF. DNA of the CDR3: TGTGCCAGCAGTTTAGCCAACACTGAAGCTTTCTTT.

This sequence joins TRBV2 and TRBJ2-3; 15 bases agree with TRBD2. Germline V gives CDR1 SNHLY, CDR2 FYNNEI. After removal of 6 bases from V and 2 bases from J, the junction contained 6 bases not matched to a gene. The CDR3 extends over 17 amino acids. Written as DNA, the CDR3 is TGTGCCAGCAGGGGACGGACTAGCGGGGGGGACACAGATACGCAGTATTTT. It specifies CASRGRTSGGDTDTQYF. Based on the CDR3 plus reference TRBV2 and TRBJ2-3, the full variable domain is EPEVTQTPSHQVTQMGQEVILRCVPISNHLYFYWYRQILGQKVEFLVSFYNNEISEKSEIFDDQFSVERPDGSNFTLKIRSTKLEDSAMYFCASRGRTSGGDTDTQYFGPGTRLTVL.

This clonotype was recorded many times. This chain uses TRBV28 with TRBJ2-2, with TRBD2 matching 8 bases. CDR1 is MDHEN, CDR2 SYDVKM, per germline. The junction had 6 bases not matched to a gene; V was cut back by 5 bases and J by 1 base. CDR3 size: 16 residues. The CDR3 protein is CASSTASGRNTGELFF. The DNA for the CDR3 is TGTGCCAGCAGTACAGCTAGCGGGCGGAACACCGGGGAGCTGTTTTTT. The complete variable domain, with remaining parts taken from reference TRBV28 and TRBJ2-2, reads DVKVTQSSRYLVKRTGEKVFLECVQDMDHENMFWYRQDPGLGLRLIYFSYDVKMKEKGDIPEGYSVSREKKERFSLILESASTNQTSMYLCASSTASGRNTGELFFGEGSRLTVL.

This clonotype came up many times. Here the CDR3 DNA reads TGTGCCAGCTCACCCCCGGCATACAATGAGCAGTTCTTC. The encoded protein is CASSPPAYNEQFF. This chain connects TRBV18 to TRBJ2-1; D uncertain. Germline CDR1 KGHSH, CDR2 LQKENI. The CDR3 contains 13 residues. Trimming shortened V by 3 bases and J by 4 bases, and 7 bases separated the two germline ends.

V gene TRBV4-3 combines with J gene TRBJ1-2; 7 bases are shared with TRBD1. The CDR3 has 13 residues. Trimming at V came to 4 bases and at J to 6 bases, leaving 5 bases not matched to a gene. Germline V gene data show CDR1 as LGHNA and CDR2 as YSLEER. The CDR3 is CASSPDRVNGYTF. The CDR3 DNA is TGCGCCAGCAGCCCCGACAGGGTCAATGGCTACACCTTC.

This clonotype was picked up many times. The V and J genes are TRBV7-9 and TRBJ1-2, with 12 positions matching TRBD1. This CDR3 has 16 amino acids. The germline CDR1 and CDR2 sequences are SEHNR and FQNEAQ (reference sequence). V lost 5 bases to trimming and J lost 7 bases; unmatched junction nucleotides: 11. The CDR3: CASSPRDRGQSSGYTF. CDR3 nucleotide sequence: TGTGCCAGCAGCCCAAGGGACAGGGGGCAATCGAGTGGCTACACCTTC.

This clonotype was detected a few times. The rearrangement joins TRBV25-1 to TRBJ1-2, with a weak D call TRBD1 (5 bases). This CDR3 has 12 amino acids. The V gene lost 4 bases and the J gene lost 7 bases, with 10 bases spanning the gap. Per germline, CDR1 MGHDK and CDR2 SYGVNS. CDR3 residues: CASSGGPGGYTF. CDR3 nucleotide sequence: TGTGCCAGCAGTGGGGGCCCCGGTGGCTACACCTTC.

The CDR3 region is CASRPSGGYNEQFF. Written as DNA, the CDR3 is TGTGCCAGCAGGCCAAGCGGGGGCTACAATGAGCAGTTCTTC. The chain uses TRBV6-6 and TRBJ2-1; 8 positions match TRBD2. The CDR3 runs 14 residues. Per the germline V gene, CDR1 is MNHNY and CDR2 is SVGAGI (reference sequence). J gave up 3 bases and V 6 bases, and 4 bases lay outside the gene matches.

This clonotype was recorded at least ten times. The J gene is TRBJ2-7, the V gene TRBV20-1; TRBD2 might be the D (5 bases). V was pared by 3 bases and J by 0 bases, with 12 bases between. Germline V gene sequence: CDR1 DFQATT, CDR2 SNEGSKA (reference sequence). This CDR3 contains 14 residues. The CDR3 coding sequence is TGCAGTGCTAGGAGGAGCGGCGACTCCTACGAGCAGTACTTC. Protein product: CSARRSGDSYEQYF.

This clonotype was picked up many times. DNA for the CDR3: TGTGCCAGCAGTGAAGCGCCTAGGGGATTCCTCTACGAGCAGTACTTC. This encodes CASSEAPRGFLYEQYF. The chain links TRBV2 to TRBJ2-7, with D tentatively TRBD1 (5 bases). V was pared by 0 bases and J by 3 bases, with 15 bases between. CDR3 size: 16 residues. The germline gives CDR1 SNHLY, CDR2 FYNNEI.

This clonotype was observed at least ten times. The chain combines TRBV5-1 with TRBJ2-1, with D perhaps being TRBD1 or TRBD2 (5 bases each). This CDR3 is built from 14 residues. Germline assignment: CDR1 SGHRS and CDR2 YFSETQ. V was cut by 6 bases and J by 6 bases, with 16 bases left in between. CDR3 protein: CASTGQGNGNEQFF. CDR3 DNA sequence: TGCGCCAGCACGGGGCAGGGAAACGGCAATGAGCAGTTCTTC. Together with reference TRBV5-1 and TRBJ2-1, the CDR3 gives the full variable domain: KAGVTQTPRYLIKTRGQQVTLSCSPISGHRSVSWYQQTPGQGLQFLFEYFSETQRNKGNFPGRFSGRQFSNSRSEMNVSTLELGDSALYLCASTGQGNGNEQFFGPGTRLTVL.

This clonotype was observed many times. The chain links TRBV29-1 to TRBJ1-3; D may be TRBD1 (5 bases). This CDR3 has 13 amino acids. The V gene lost 3 bases and the J gene lost 2 bases, with 8 bases spanning the gap. Germline values: CDR1 SQVTM, CDR2 ANQGSEA. CDR3 residues: CSVDGGTGNTIYF. The CDR3, as DNA: TGCAGCGTTGATGGGGGAACTGGAAACACCATATATTTT.